The present T cell receptor beta chain was sequenced within a study of T cells in Graves' hyperthyroidism and ophthalmopathy. Study-wide results and limits: Separation of ophthalmopathy from stable hyperthyroidism was achieved by a 13 V-J model. Prediction of ophthalmopathy progression came a median around 6.1 months pre-onset.

From RNA transcripts, TCR beta CDR3 regions were amplified. During a first-round RT-PCR of the TCR CDR3, the HTBI primer set was used. TCRdb reanalysed the multiplex PCR reads using MiXCR and keeps one entry per CDR3 protein. The sample includes approximately 530,000 distinct CDR3 sequences, approximately 20% of them seen just once. V lost 1 base to trimming and J lost 6 bases, with 12 bases between them. Germline V gene data show CDR1 as GTSNPN and CDR2 as SVGIG (reference sequence). The CDR3 is made up of 14 amino acids. Comment on this clonotype: The antigen is unknown.

For ophthalmopathy patients, the Clinical Activity Score was at least 3 and the NOSPECS grade at least 4; duration was under 3 months. The study left out patients who had uncontrolled infection, other autoimmune disease, pregnancy or lactation. The specimen sequenced was blood. The V gene is TRBV30, the J gene TRBJ2-2; perhaps TRBD2 as D (5 bases). The clonotype originates from a man in his forties with Graves' ophthalmopathy. Here the CDR3 DNA reads TGTGCCTGGAGTGGGTCTAGCACTGCCGGGGAGCTGTTTTTT. Its protein product is CAWSGSSTAGELFF.